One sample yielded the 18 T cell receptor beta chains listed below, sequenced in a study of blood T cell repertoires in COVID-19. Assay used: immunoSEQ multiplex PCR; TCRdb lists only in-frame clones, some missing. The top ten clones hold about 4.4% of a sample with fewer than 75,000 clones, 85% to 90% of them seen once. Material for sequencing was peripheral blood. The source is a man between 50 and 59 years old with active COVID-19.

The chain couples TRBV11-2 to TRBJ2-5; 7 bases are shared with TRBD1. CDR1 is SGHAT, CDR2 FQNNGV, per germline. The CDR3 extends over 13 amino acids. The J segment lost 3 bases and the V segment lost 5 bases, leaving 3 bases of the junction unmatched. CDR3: CASSSDREETQYF. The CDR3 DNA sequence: TGTGCCAGCAGCAGCGACAGGGAAGAGACCCAGTACTTC.

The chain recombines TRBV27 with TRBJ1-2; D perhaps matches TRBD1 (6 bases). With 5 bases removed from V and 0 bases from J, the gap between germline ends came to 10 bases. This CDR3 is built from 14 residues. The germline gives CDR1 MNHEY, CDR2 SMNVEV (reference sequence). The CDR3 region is CASSRTVSNYGYTF. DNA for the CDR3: TGTGCCAGCAGTCGGACAGTCTCTAACTATGGCTACACCTTC.

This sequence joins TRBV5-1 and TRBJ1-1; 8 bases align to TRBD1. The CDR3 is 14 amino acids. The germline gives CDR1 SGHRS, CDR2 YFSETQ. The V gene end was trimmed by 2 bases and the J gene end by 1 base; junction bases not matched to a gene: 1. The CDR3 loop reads CASSLTGGNTEAFF. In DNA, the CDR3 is TGCGCCAGCAGCTTAACAGGGGGGAACACTGAAGCTTTCTTT.

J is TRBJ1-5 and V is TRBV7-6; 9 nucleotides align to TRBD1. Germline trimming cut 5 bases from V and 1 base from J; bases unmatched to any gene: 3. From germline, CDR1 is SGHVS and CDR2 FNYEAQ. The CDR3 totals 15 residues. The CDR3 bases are TGTGCCAGCAGCCTGGGGACAGGGAGCAATCAGCCCCAGCATTTT. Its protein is CASSLGTGSNQPQHF. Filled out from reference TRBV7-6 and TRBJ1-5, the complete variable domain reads GAGVSQSPRYKVTKRGQDVALRCDPISGHVSLYWYRQALGQGPEFLTYFNYEAQQDKSGLPNDRFSAERPEGSISTLTIQRTEQRDSAMYRCASSLGTGSNQPQHFGDGTRLSIL.

The CDR3 is CATSDLQAMNTGELFF. The CDR3 bases are TGTGCCACCAGTGATCTCCAGGCCATGAACACCGGGGAGCTGTTTTTT. The chain combines TRBV24-1 with TRBJ2-2; no firm D call. The CDR3 spans 16 residues. V was clipped by 3 bases and J by 1 base, with 11 bases between them. Per germline, CDR1 KGHDR and CDR2 SFDVKD.

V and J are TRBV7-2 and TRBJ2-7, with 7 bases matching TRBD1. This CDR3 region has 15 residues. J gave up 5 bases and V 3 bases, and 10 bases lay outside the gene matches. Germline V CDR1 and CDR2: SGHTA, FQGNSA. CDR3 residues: CASSFSTQGFHEQYF. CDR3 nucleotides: TGTGCCAGCAGCTTTTCCACACAGGGGTTCCACGAGCAGTACTTC.

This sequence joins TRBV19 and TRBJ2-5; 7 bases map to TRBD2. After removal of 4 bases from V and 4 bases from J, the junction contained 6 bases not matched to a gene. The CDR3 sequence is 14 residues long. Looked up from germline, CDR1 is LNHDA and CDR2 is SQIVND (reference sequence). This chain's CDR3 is CASSRDGGRETQYF. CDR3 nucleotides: TGTGCCAGTAGTAGGGACGGCGGGAGAGAGACCCAGTACTTC.

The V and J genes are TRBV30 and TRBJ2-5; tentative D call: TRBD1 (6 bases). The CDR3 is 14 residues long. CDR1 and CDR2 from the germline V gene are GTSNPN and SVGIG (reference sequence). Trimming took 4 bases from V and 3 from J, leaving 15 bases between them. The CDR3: CAWKKGHNKETQYF. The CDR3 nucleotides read TGTGCCTGGAAGAAGGGACACAACAAAGAGACCCAGTACTTC.

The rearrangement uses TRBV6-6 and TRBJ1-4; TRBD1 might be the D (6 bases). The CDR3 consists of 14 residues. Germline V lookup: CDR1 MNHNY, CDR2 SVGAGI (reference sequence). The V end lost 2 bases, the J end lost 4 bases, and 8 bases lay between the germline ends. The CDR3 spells CASSYGGINEKLFF. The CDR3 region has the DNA TGTGCCAGCAGTTACGGGGGCATTAATGAAAAACTGTTTTTT.

Here the CDR3 DNA reads TGCGCCAGCTGGGGACAGATAAACACCGGGGAGCTGTTTTTT. It codes for CASWGQINTGELFF. The chain recombines TRBV5-1 with TRBJ2-2, with 7 nucleotides matching TRBD1. This CDR3 region has 14 residues. The V segment lost 7 bases and the J segment 2 bases; nucleotides outside the gene matches: 5. Germline values: CDR1 SGHRS, CDR2 YFSETQ.

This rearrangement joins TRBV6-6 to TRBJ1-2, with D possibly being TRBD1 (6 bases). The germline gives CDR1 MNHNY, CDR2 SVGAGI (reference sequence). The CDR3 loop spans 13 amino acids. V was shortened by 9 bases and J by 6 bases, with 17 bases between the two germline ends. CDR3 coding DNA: TGTGCCAGTGGACAGCACCGGTCGAATGGCTACACCTTC. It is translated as CASGQHRSNGYTF.

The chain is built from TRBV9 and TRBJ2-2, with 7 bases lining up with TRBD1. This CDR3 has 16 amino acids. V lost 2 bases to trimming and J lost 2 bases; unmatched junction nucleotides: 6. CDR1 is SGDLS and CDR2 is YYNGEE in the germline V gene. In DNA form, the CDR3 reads TGTGCCAGCAGCGTTTTTAGGGGGCGCAACACCGGGGAGCTGTTTTTT. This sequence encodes CASSVFRGRNTGELFF.

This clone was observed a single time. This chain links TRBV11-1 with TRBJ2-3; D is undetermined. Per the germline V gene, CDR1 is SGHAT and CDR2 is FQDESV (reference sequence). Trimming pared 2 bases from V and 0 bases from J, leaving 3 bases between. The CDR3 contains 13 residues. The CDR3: CASSLPSTDTQYF. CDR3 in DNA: TGTGCCAGCAGCTTACCTAGCACAGATACGCAGTATTTT.

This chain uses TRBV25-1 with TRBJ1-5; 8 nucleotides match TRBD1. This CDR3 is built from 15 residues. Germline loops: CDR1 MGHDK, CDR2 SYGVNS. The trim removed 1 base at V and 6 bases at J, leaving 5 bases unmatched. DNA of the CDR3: TGTGCCAGCAGTGAATCTACAGGGGGTACTCAGCCCCAGCATTTT. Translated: CASSESTGGTQPQHF.

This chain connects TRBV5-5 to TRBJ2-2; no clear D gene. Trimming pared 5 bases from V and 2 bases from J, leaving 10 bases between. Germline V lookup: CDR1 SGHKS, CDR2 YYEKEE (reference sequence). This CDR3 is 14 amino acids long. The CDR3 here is CASRSASNTGELFF. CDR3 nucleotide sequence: TGTGCCAGCAGGAGCGCGAGCAACACCGGGGAGCTGTTTTTT. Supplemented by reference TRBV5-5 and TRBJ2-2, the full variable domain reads DAGVTQSPTHLIKTRGQQVTLRCSPISGHKSVSWYQQVLGQGPQFIFQYYEKEERGRGNFPDRFSARQFPNYSSELNVNALLLGDSALYLCASRSASNTGELFFGEGSRLTVL.

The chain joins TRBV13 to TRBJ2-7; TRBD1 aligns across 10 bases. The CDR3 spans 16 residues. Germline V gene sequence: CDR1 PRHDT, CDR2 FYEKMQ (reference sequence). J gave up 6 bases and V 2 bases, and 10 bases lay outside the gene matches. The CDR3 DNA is TGTGCCAGCAGCTTATTGGGGACAGGGGTTCTTGGCGAGCAGTACTTC. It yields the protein CASSLLGTGVLGEQYF.

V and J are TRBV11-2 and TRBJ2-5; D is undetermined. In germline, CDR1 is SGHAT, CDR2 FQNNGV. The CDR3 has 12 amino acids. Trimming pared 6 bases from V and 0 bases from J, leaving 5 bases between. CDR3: CASSLNQETQYF. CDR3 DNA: TGTGCCAGCAGTCTAAACCAAGAGACCCAGTACTTC. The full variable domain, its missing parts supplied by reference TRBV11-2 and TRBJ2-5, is EAGVAQSPRYKIIEKRQSVAFWCNPISGHATLYWYQQILGQGPKLLIQFQNNGVVDDSQLPKDRFSAERLKGVDSTLKIQPAKLEDSAVYLCASSLNQETQYFGPGTRLLVL.

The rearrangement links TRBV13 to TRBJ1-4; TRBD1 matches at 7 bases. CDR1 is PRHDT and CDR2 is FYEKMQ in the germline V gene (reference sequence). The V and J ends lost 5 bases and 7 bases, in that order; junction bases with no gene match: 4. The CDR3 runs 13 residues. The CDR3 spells CASSNRGAEKLFF. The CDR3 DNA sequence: TGTGCCAGCAGCAACAGGGGAGCTGAAAAACTGTTTTTT.